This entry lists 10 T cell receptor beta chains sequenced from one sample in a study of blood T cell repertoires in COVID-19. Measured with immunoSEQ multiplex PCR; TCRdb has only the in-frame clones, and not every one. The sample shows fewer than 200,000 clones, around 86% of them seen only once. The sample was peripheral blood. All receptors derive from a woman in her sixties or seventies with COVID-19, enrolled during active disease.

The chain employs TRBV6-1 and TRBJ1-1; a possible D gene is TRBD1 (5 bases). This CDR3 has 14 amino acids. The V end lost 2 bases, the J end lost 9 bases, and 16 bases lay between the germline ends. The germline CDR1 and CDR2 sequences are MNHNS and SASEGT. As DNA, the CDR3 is TGTGCCAGCAGTGAATTACAGGCGAACACCCAAGCTTTCTTT. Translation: CASSELQANTQAFF.

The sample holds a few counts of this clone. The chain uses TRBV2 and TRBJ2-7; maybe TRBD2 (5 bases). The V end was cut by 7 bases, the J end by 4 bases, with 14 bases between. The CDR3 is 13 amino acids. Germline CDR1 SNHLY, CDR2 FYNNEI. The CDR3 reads CASKRLARYEQYF. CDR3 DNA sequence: TGTGCCAGCAAAAGGCTAGCTCGGTACGAGCAGTACTTC. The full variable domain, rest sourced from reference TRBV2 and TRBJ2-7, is EPEVTQTPSHQVTQMGQEVILRCVPISNHLYFYWYRQILGQKVEFLVSFYNNEISEKSEIFDDQFSVERPDGSNFTLKIRSTKLEDSAMYFCASKRLARYEQYFGPGTRLTVT.

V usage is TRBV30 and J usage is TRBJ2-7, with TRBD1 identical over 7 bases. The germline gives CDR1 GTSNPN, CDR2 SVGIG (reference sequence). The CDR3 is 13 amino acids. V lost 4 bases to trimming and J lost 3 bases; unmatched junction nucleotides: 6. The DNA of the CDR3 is TGTGCCTGGATCCCCAGGGGGAACTACGAGCAGTACTTC. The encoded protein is CAWIPRGNYEQYF.

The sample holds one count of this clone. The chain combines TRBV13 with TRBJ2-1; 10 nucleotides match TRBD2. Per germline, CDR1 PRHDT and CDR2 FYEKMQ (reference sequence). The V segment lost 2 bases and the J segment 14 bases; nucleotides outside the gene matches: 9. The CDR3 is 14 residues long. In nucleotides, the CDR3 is TGTGCCAGCAGCTTAAGTCCCCTACTAGCGGGAAAGTTCTTC. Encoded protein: CASSLSPLLAGKFF.

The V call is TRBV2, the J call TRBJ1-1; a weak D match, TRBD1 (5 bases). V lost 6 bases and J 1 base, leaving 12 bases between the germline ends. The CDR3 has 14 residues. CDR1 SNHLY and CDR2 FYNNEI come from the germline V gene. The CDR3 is CASRGRRGNTEAFF. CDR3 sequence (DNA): TGTGCCAGCAGGGGTCGGAGGGGGAACACTGAAGCTTTCTTT.

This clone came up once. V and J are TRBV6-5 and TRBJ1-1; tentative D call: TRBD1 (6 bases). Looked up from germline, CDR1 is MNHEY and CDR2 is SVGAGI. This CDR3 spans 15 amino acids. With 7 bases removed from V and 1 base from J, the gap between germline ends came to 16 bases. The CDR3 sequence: CASIPYREGNTEAFF. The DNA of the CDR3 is TGTGCCAGCATTCCGTACAGGGAGGGGAACACTGAAGCTTTCTTT.

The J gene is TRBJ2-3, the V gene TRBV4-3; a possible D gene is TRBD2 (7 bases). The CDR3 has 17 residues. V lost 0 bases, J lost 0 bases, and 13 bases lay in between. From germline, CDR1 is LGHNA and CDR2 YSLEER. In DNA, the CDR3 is TGCGCCAGCAGCCAAGATCTGGGAGGGGGTAGCACAGATACGCAGTATTTT. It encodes CASSQDLGGGSTDTQYF.

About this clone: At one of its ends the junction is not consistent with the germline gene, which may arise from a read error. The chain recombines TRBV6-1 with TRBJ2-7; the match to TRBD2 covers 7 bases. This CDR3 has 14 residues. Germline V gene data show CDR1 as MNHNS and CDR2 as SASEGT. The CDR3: CASRERGGSYEQYF. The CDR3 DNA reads TGTGCCAGCCGTGAACGGGGCGGGAGCTACGAGCAGTACTTC.

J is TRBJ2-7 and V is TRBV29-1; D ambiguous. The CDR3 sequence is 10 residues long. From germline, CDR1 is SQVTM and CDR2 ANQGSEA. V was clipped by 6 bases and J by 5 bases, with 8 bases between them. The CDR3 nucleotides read TGCAGCGTACACCTCCACGAGCAGTACTTC. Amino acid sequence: CSVHLHEQYF.

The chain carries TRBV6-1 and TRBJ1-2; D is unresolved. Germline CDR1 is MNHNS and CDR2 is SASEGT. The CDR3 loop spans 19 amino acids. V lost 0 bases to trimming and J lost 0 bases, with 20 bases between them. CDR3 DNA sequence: TGTGCCAGCAGTGAAGCGCACGGTGGGCTTAAGTCAACTAACTATGGCTACACCTTC. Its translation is CASSEAHGGLKSTNYGYTF.